The T cell receptor beta chain described here comes from a study of Ad26.COV2.S vaccination and SARS-CoV-2 variants (dated by TCRdb to the early 2020s). Looking at the study overall: Vaccine-arm donors came from COV1001, a multicentre, randomized, double-blind, placebo-controlled phase I-IIa trial of Ad26.COV2.S in healthy adults. Ad26.COV2.S was administered intramuscularly at 5 x 10^10 or 1 x 10^11 viral particles, either as a single shot or as two shots given 56 days apart. TCRbeta repertoire sequencing was used to assess the specificity and breadth of SARS-CoV-2-reactive T cell receptors after Ad26.COV2.S vaccination. The TCR-sequenced set comprised about 32 samples: some 19 Ad26.COV2.S vaccine recipients, 5 placebo recipients and 8 SARS-CoV-2 convalescent individuals. Trial participants were randomized into five groups of five, in which low-dose or high-dose Ad26.COV2.S was given once or twice, or placebo was given on both occasions. Blinding of investigators to trial group allocation was maintained during experiments and outcome assessment.

The immunoSEQ Assay was the method used to sequence TCRbeta CDR3 regions. After extraction, genomic DNA underwent amplification by bias-controlled multiplex PCR, followed by high-throughput sequencing. As for the original processing: To quantify the absolute abundance of every unique TCRbeta CDR3 region, sequences were collapsed and filtered. T cell fraction was estimated by normalization of TCRbeta template counts to usable DNA, with usable DNA being measured through amplification of reference genes present in all nucleated cells. Repertoire TCRs were annotated as SARS-CoV-2-specific when V gene, CDR3 amino acid sequence and J gene were exactly matched to a known reactive TCR set. The reference SARS-CoV-2 TCR set came from MIRA and was filtered for enrichment in COVID-19-positive ImmuneCODE repertoires, removing public or cross-reactive TCRs. Based on the MIRA antigens, annotated TCRs were further analysed at the level of specific ORF or position within ORF. Depth was the summed frequency of annotated unique rearrangements, while breadth was defined as annotated unique rearrangements over total unique productive rearrangements. Group comparisons of TCR breadth used two-sided Wilcoxon rank-sum tests. Imported from immuneACCESS, the table was reduced by TCRdb to in-frame sequences with V and J called. These copies leave out some clones; in studies compared against another copy, an unresolved V gene accounts for under half, and the cause of the remainder is not known. V, J and clone size are taken as reported in that table, and D and trimming were inferred from the DNA itself. This sample lists 300,000 to 400,000 clones; 75% to 90% were detected once. The top ten clones comprise about 10% of the sample.

In regard to this clone: This clone's antigen is unknown. The sample holds no much larger clone one base away, and base qualities are not on file.

CDR3 length: 13 amino acids, cysteine to phenylalanine. Only the CDR3 part of the read is kept: 39 bases, read in frame from the first base. Trimming at the junction amounts to 11 bases on V and 2 bases on J, and the germline ends lie 16 bases apart. In the germline V gene (reference sequence), CDR1 corresponds to LNHDA and CDR2 to SQIVND. What the authors observed across the whole study: Comparable non-spike TCR breadth was observed between vaccine and placebo recipients, consistent with only spike being contained in the vaccine. After vaccination, substantial breadth of spike-specific CD8+ and CD4+ T cell responses was reported. The authors noted that total T cell responses may have been underestimated by the TCR breadth and depth analyses. Comparing responses between vaccine doses or regimens was not something the study was powered to do. Higher spike-specific TCR breadth was observed in Ad26.COV2.S recipients than in placebo recipients (P = 0.0014).

According to the study, the label for this sample's treatment or condition signals: some 19 received Ad26.COV2.S at low or high dose, single or two shots; about 5 received placebo; per-sample allocation not given. For vaccine and placebo recipients, the sequenced repertoires came from samples collected on day 63 after the first injection. In Cohort 1b, fewer than 30 adults aged 18-55 years were enrolled at a single site in Boston, USA, between 29 July and 7 August 2020. As a vaccine, Ad26.COV2.S was a replication-incompetent adenovirus type 26 vector that expressed a prefusion-stabilized SARS-CoV-2 spike protein derived from the original Wuhan strain.

The clonotype comes from a person aged 18-65 years who received the Ad26.COV2.S COVID-19 vaccine or a placebo. This chain joins TRBV19 to TRBJ2-7; a tentative D call is TRBD2 (7 bases match). The specimen comprised peripheral blood, sampled in a trial of Ad26.COV2.S vaccine versus placebo. CDR3 sequence: CAAGSGGTYEQYF. The nucleotide sequence reads as follows: TGTGCCGCCGGGTCGGGGGGCACCTACGAGCAGTACTTC.